Presented here are 13 T cell receptor beta chains from one specimen sequenced in a study of cytomegalovirus exposure and HLA in healthy donors. The PCR employed 60 Vbeta primers together with 13 Jbeta primers. This table comes from immunoSEQ multiplex PCR, and its TCRdb copy is limited to in-frame clones, with some not included. The repertoire has 250,000 or so clones, more than 75% of them found once; the top ten carry roughly 1.3%. The sequenced material came from PBMCs. The receptors stem from a human donor in good health.

The chain employs TRBV2 and TRBJ2-5, with D hard to call. The J call may be in error: the DNA end matches TRBJ2-7 better. CDR1 and CDR2 from the germline V gene are SNHLY and FYNNEI. This CDR3 contains 15 residues. The CDR3 loop is CASSAEVTPRYEQYF. CDR3 bases: TGTGCCAGCAGTGCTGAGGTCACACCCAGATACGAGCAGTACTTC.

The V call is TRBV19, the J call TRBJ1-3; D unresolved. The germline gives CDR1 LNHDA, CDR2 SQIVND (reference sequence). V lost 3 bases and J lost 0, with 15 bases in between. This CDR3 is built from 17 residues. For the CDR3, the DNA is TGTGCCAGTAGTATGTTTTTTGCAGAAACCTCTGGAAACACCATATATTTT. Its translation is CASSMFFAETSGNTIYF.

The rearrangement uses TRBV28 and TRBJ1-5; 7 nucleotides line up with TRBD1. This CDR3 has 14 amino acids. Trimming took 2 bases from V and 6 from J; bases not matched to a gene: 4. The germline V gene encodes CDR1 MDHEN and CDR2 SYDVKM. The CDR3: CASSLGGGPQPQHF. The CDR3 DNA sequence: TGTGCCAGCAGTTTAGGAGGGGGCCCTCAGCCCCAGCATTTT.

The J gene is TRBJ2-6, the V gene TRBV19; TRBD1 matches at 7 bases. The V gene end was trimmed by 0 bases and the J gene end by 0 bases; junction bases not matched to a gene: 5. In germline, CDR1 is LNHDA, CDR2 SQIVND (reference sequence). This CDR3 comprises 18 residues. The chain's CDR3 is CASSIEPGGPSGANVLTF. The CDR3, as DNA: TGTGCCAGTAGTATAGAACCAGGGGGACCCTCTGGGGCCAACGTCCTGACTTTC.

This clone was found once. This chain connects TRBV5-1 to TRBJ1-1; possible D gene TRBD1, 5 bases. The ends were cut back, 0 bases at V and 4 bases at J, with 10 bases in the middle. Germline CDR1 SGHRS, CDR2 YFSETQ. This CDR3 has 14 amino acids. The CDR3 protein is CASSLEGLATEAFF. DNA of the CDR3: TGCGCCAGCAGCTTGGAGGGGCTGGCCACTGAAGCTTTCTTT.

The chain is built from TRBV5-6 and TRBJ2-7; 12 bases line up with TRBD2. Per germline, CDR1 SGHDT and CDR2 YYEEEE. This CDR3 comprises 18 residues. Trimming cost V 6 bases and J 1 base; bases outside gene matches: 14. The CDR3: CASNILGLAGTKSYEQYF. The CDR3 nucleotides are TGTGCCAGCAACATACTGGGACTAGCGGGCACTAAATCCTACGAGCAGTACTTC.

This clone has a handful of counts. The chain carries TRBV5-1 and TRBJ2-1; a possible D gene is TRBD2 (6 bases). CDR1 and CDR2 from the germline V gene are SGHRS and YFSETQ. The V and J ends lost 4 bases and 4 bases respectively, with 15 bases between them. The CDR3 has 15 amino acids. CDR3 residues: CASSVGTSIYNEQFF. The CDR3 DNA reads as TGCGCCAGCAGCGTTGGGACTTCTATTTACAATGAGCAGTTCTTC.

The V gene is TRBV4-1, the J gene TRBJ2-1; 7 bases map to TRBD1. V lost 0 bases and J lost 4; bases outside the gene matches: 6. The CDR3 extends over 16 amino acids. The germline V gene encodes CDR1 MGHRA and CDR2 YSYEKL. Written as DNA, the CDR3 is TGCGCCAGCAGCCAAGACAGGGGGAAAAGTTACAATGAGCAGTTCTTC. Its translation is CASSQDRGKSYNEQFF.

The chain employs TRBV2 and TRBJ2-7, with TRBD2 matching 13 bases. This CDR3 comprises 17 residues. V was pared by 4 bases and J by 0 bases, with 6 bases of the junction left unmatched. The germline V gene has CDR1 SNHLY and CDR2 FYNNEI. As DNA, the CDR3 is TGTGCCAGCAGTGGACTAGCGGGAGGCTCTAGCTCCTACGAGCAGTACTTC. This encodes CASSGLAGGSSSYEQYF.

The V and J genes are TRBV28 and TRBJ1-4; D is ambiguous. Germline V gives CDR1 MDHEN, CDR2 SYDVKM. The CDR3 contains 18 residues. V gave up 3 bases and J gave up 0 bases, with 17 bases separating them. CDR3 residues: CASSFFVRRNATNEKLFF. CDR3 DNA: TGTGCCAGCAGTTTTTTTGTGAGGAGAAATGCAACTAATGAAAAACTGTTTTTT.

The rearrangement joins TRBV5-1 to TRBJ1-2, with TRBD1 as a possible D gene (5 bases). Germline lookup yields CDR1 SGHRS and CDR2 YFSETQ. CDR3 size: 15 residues. V was pared by 0 bases and J by 5 bases, with 14 bases between. The CDR3 spells CASSLVGGGGYGYTF. The DNA of the CDR3 is TGCGCCAGCAGCTTGGTTGGCGGCGGGGGTTATGGCTACACCTTC.

The chain employs TRBV2 and TRBJ2-1; perhaps TRBD1 as D (5 bases). The CDR3 has 12 amino acids. Trimming pared 6 bases from V and 9 bases from J, leaving 12 bases between. The germline CDR1 and CDR2 sequences are SNHLY and FYNNEI. The chain's CDR3 is CASRARGVEQFF. As DNA, the CDR3 is TGTGCCAGCAGGGCAAGGGGTGTTGAGCAGTTCTTC.

This clone was recorded only once. V usage is TRBV4-1 and J usage is TRBJ2-1; 10 bases map to TRBD2. V was clipped by 4 bases and J by 2 bases; unmatched bases: 2. CDR1 is MGHRA, CDR2 YSYEKL, per germline. CDR3 size: 15 residues. In nucleotides, the CDR3 is TGCGCCAGCAGCCCTAGCGGGAGTCCCTACAATGAGCAGTTCTTC. Amino acids: CASSPSGSPYNEQFF.